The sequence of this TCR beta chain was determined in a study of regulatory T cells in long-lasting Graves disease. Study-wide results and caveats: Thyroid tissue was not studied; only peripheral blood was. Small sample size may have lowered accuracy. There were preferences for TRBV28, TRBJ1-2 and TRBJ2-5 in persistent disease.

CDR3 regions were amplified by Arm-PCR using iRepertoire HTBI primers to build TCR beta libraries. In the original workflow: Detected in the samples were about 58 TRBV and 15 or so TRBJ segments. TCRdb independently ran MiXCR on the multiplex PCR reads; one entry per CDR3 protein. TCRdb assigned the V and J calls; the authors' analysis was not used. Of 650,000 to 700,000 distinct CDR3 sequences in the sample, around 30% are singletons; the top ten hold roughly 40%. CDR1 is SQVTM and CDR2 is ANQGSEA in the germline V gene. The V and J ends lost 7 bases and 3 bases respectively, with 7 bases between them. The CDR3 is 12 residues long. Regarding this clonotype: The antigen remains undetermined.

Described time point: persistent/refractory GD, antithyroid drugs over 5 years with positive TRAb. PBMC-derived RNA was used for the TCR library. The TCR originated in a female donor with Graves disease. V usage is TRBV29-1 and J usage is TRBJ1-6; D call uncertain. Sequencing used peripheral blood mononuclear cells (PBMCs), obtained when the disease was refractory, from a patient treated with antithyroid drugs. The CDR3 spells CSAGDYNSPLHF. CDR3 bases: TGCAGCGCCGGGGACTATAATTCACCCCTCCACTTT.